The clone carrying this TCR beta chain was counted at least ten times. What it recognizes is unknown. This sample stems from a study of T-cell reconstitution after alpha-beta-depleted transplantation in children. Findings and caveats of the study: T-cell counts and diversity were attributed mostly to newly produced T cells one year after transplant.

Trimming left V 5 bases short and J 5 bases short, with 15 bases between. This CDR3 spans 14 amino acids. Using unique molecular identifiers, the investigators prepared the TCRbeta library. TCRdb reanalysed the PCR reads using MiXCR and keeps one entry per CDR3 protein. Of around 300,000 distinct CDR3 sequences listed, 10% are singletons. The gene calls are TRBV12-3 or TRBV12-4 and TRBJ1-1; TRBD1 is a possible D gene (5 bases). The sample was PBMCs, taken before TCRalphabeta/CD19-depleted stem cell transplant. The receptor comes from a boy younger than two with acute myeloid leukemia, due to receive a stem cell transplant. As DNA, the CDR3 is TGTGCCAGCAGTCCAATTGTGCAGGGAACTGAAGCTTTCTTT. This gives the protein CASSPIVQGTEAFF.